A single sample gave rise to the 32 T cell receptor beta chains below, sequenced in a study of cytomegalovirus exposure and HLA in healthy donors (dated by TCRdb to 2016 to 2017). The library came from the immunoSEQ multiplex PCR assay. A mixture of 60 forward primers for TCR Vbeta segments and 13 reverse primers for TCR Jbeta segments was used in the multiplex PCR. TCRdb took this table from immuneACCESS and kept in-frame rearrangements with V and J called. Such tables lack part of the clones; where checked against another copy, unresolved V genes explain under half of the gap, and the rest is unexplained. The table for this sample lists about 190,000 clones; 70% to 75% of them were counted only once. The ten largest clones add up to about 4.8% of the sample. The sequenced sample was PBMCs. The source of these receptors is a man in his thirties or forties in good health and CMV-seropositive.

The chain joins TRBV5-6 to TRBJ2-1; the D gene is possibly TRBD2 (7 bases). CDR1 SGHDT and CDR2 YYEEEE come from the germline V gene. V was clipped by 4 bases and J by 2 bases, with 19 bases between them. The CDR3 has 17 amino acids. Here the CDR3 reads CASSPVEGGAPYNEQFF. The CDR3 bases are TGTGCCAGCAGCCCAGTCGAAGGGGGGGCCCCCTACAATGAGCAGTTCTTC.

The J gene is TRBJ2-2, the V gene TRBV7-3; 10 bases are shared with TRBD1. CDR1 is SGHTA, CDR2 FQGTGA, per germline. The CDR3 spans 15 residues. Germline trimming cut 3 bases from V and 4 bases from J; bases unmatched to any gene: 2. CDR3 amino acids: CASSLGQGFTGELFF. CDR3 in DNA: TGTGCCAGCAGCTTGGGACAGGGGTTCACCGGGGAGCTGTTTTTT.

The chain has TRBV6-5 and TRBJ2-7; D remains ambiguous. In germline, CDR1 is MNHEY, CDR2 SVGAGI. This CDR3 spans 15 amino acids. Trimming stripped 6 bases from V and 2 bases from J, with 17 bases between. This CDR3 reads CASRPDPGLTYEQYF. As DNA, the CDR3 is TGTGCCAGCAGGCCAGATCCAGGTTTGACCTACGAGCAGTACTTC.

This clone was picked up a small number of times. The chain has TRBV4-3 and TRBJ2-5; D perhaps matches TRBD2 (6 bases). Trimming pared 0 bases from V and 5 bases from J, leaving 19 bases between. This CDR3 has 17 residues. The germline CDR1 and CDR2 sequences are LGHNA and YSLEER. The CDR3 loop is CASSQEAYDSRGETQYF. As DNA, the CDR3 is TGCGCCAGCAGCCAAGAGGCCTATGATAGCCGGGGGGAGACCCAGTACTTC.

This sequence joins TRBV18 and TRBJ2-4; D uncertain. V lost 6 bases and J 8 bases, leaving 11 bases between the germline ends. The CDR3 length is 12 residues. The germline CDR1 and CDR2 sequences are KGHSH and LQKENI. In DNA, the CDR3 is TGTGCCAGCTCCCCCGGGTCAGACATTCAGTACTTC. Its protein product is CASSPGSDIQYF.

The chain uses TRBV29-1 and TRBJ1-2; 7 nucleotides line up with TRBD1. V lost 5 bases to trimming and J lost 9 bases; unmatched junction nucleotides: 12. The V gene's germline CDR1 is SQVTM and CDR2 ANQGSEA. This CDR3 is built from 13 residues. In nucleotides, the CDR3 is TGCAGCGTTTACCGGACAGGACCCGCGAGCTACACCTTC. Residues: CSVYRTGPASYTF.

Concerning this clone: Other DNA sequences in the sample encode the same CDR3. This chain links TRBV7-2 with TRBJ1-2; possible D gene TRBD1, 5 bases. The CDR3 has 13 amino acids. V was trimmed by 5 bases and J by 1 base, leaving 8 bases between them. Per the germline V gene, CDR1 is SGHTA and CDR2 is FQGNSA. CDR3 region: CASSPDSNYGYTF. The CDR3 DNA sequence: TGTGCCAGCAGCCCCGACAGTAACTATGGCTACACCTTC.

The chain combines TRBV7-9 with TRBJ2-1; TRBD2 matches at 12 bases. The CDR3 loop spans 16 amino acids. Trimming cost V 5 bases and J 5 bases; bases outside gene matches: 7. Germline V lookup: CDR1 SEHNR, CDR2 FQNEAQ (reference sequence). Here the CDR3 DNA reads TGTGCCAGCAGCCTACTACTAGCGGGGGGACACAATGAGCAGTTCTTC. The encoded protein is CASSLLLAGGHNEQFF. The full variable domain, its missing parts supplied by reference TRBV7-9 and TRBJ2-1, is DTGVSQNPRHKITKRGQNVTFRCDPISEHNRLYWYRQTLGQGPEFLTYFQNEAQLEKSRLLSDRFSAERPKGSFSTLEIQRTEQGDSAMYLCASSLLLAGGHNEQFFGPGTRLTVL.

The rearrangement links TRBV6-5 to TRBJ1-5; D is possibly TRBD1 (5 bases). Germline loops: CDR1 MNHEY, CDR2 SVGAGI. CDR3 length: 15 residues. With 6 bases removed from V and 2 bases from J, the gap between germline ends came to 14 bases. The CDR3 DNA is TGTGCCAGCAGGCGGGACGGAGTGGGCAATCAGCCCCAGCATTTT. This gives the protein CASRRDGVGNQPQHF.

The chain recombines TRBV19 with TRBJ2-7, with 12 nucleotides matching TRBD2. CDR1 and CDR2 (germline): LNHDA, SQIVND (reference sequence). The CDR3 totals 15 residues. V gave up 6 bases and J gave up 3 bases; unmatched junction bases: 6. In DNA form, the CDR3 reads TGTGCCAGTAGAACGCTAGCGGGAGGGGACTACGAGCAGTACTTC. It encodes CASRTLAGGDYEQYF.

The chain carries TRBV11-1 and TRBJ2-3; TRBD2 might be the D (6 bases). V was cut by 3 bases and J by 6 bases, with 19 bases left in between. This CDR3 is 16 amino acids long. Germline CDR1 and CDR2: SGHAT and FQDESV (reference sequence). In DNA, the CDR3 is TGTGCCAGCAGCTTTGAAGGGACTTCTCTTTACGATACGCAGTATTTT. This sequence encodes CASSFEGTSLYDTQYF.

The chain links TRBV7-3 to TRBJ2-6; a weak D match, TRBD1 (6 bases). The CDR3 runs to 16 residues. Trimming removed 4 bases at V and 3 bases at J, with 13 bases between. The germline V gene has CDR1 SGHTA and CDR2 FQGTGA. CDR3 region: CASSWRPGVGANVLTF. The CDR3, as DNA: TGTGCCAGCAGCTGGAGGCCAGGGGTTGGGGCCAACGTCCTGACTTTC. Using reference TRBV7-3 and TRBJ2-6 for the parts outside the CDR3, the full variable domain is GAGVSQTPSNKVTEKGKYVELRCDPISGHTALYWYRQSLGQGPEFLIYFQGTGAADDSGLPNDRFFAVRPEGSVSTLKIQRTERGDSAVYLCASSWRPGVGANVLTFGAGSRLTVL.

The chain links TRBV7-2 to TRBJ1-4, with TRBD1 matching 10 bases. CDR1 SGHTA and CDR2 FQGNSA come from the germline V gene. The CDR3 extends over 14 amino acids. J lost 7 bases, V lost 5 bases, and 4 bases had no gene match. The CDR3 is CASSPTGGGEKLFF. CDR3 nucleotides: TGTGCCAGCAGCCCGACAGGGGGCGGTGAAAAACTGTTTTTT. The variable domain in full, with the rest retrieved from reference TRBV7-2 and TRBJ1-4, is GAGVSQSPSNKVTEKGKDVELRCDPISGHTALYWYRQSLGQGLEFLIYFQGNSAPDKSGLPSDRFSAERTGGSVSTLTIQRTQQEDSAVYLCASSPTGGGEKLFFGSGTQLSVL.

This chain uses TRBV7-9 with TRBJ1-2, with D tentatively TRBD1 (6 bases). This CDR3 spans 14 amino acids. Germline V CDR1 and CDR2: SEHNR, FQNEAQ (reference sequence). V was shortened by 3 bases and J by 1 base, with 9 bases between the two germline ends. The CDR3 nucleotides are TGTGCCAGCAGCTTGACAGGAGATAACTATGGCTACACCTTC. This sequence encodes CASSLTGDNYGYTF.

This clone was counted a few times. The V gene is TRBV28, the J gene TRBJ1-5, with a weak D call TRBD1 (6 bases). CDR3 length equals 16 residues. Trimming cost V 4 bases and J 3 bases, with 16 bases left between them. Germline CDR1 is MDHEN and CDR2 is SYDVKM. The CDR3 is CASSSSTGRYNQPQHF. CDR3 nucleotide sequence: TGTGCCAGCAGTTCCTCCACAGGGCGTTACAATCAGCCCCAGCATTTT.

The chain combines TRBV9 with TRBJ1-3, with 11 nucleotides matching TRBD1. The length of the CDR3 is 18 residues. V gave up 3 bases and J gave up 4 bases; unmatched junction bases: 12. Germline V CDR1 and CDR2: SGDLS, YYNGEE. The CDR3 spells CASSGQDRGRAGGNTIYF. The CDR3 DNA follows: TGTGCCAGCAGCGGTCAGGACAGGGGGCGGGCAGGCGGAAACACCATATATTTT.

This chain connects TRBV5-1 to TRBJ2-1; weak D call: TRBD2 (6 bases). Germline assignment: CDR1 SGHRS and CDR2 YFSETQ. The CDR3 spans 16 residues. Trimming removed 5 bases from V and 5 bases from J, with 20 bases in between. This CDR3 is CASRGGGAGGNNEQFF. Written as DNA, the CDR3 is TGCGCCAGCAGGGGCGGCGGGGCTGGGGGAAACAATGAGCAGTTCTTC. The full variable domain, in which reference TRBV5-1 and TRBJ2-1 provide the parts outside the CDR3, is KAGVTQTPRYLIKTRGQQVTLSCSPISGHRSVSWYQQTPGQGLQFLFEYFSETQRNKGNFPGRFSGRQFSNSRSEMNVSTLELGDSALYLCASRGGGAGGNNEQFFGPGTRLTVL.

This clone was counted only a few times. V and J are TRBV14 and TRBJ2-1; 9 bases are shared with TRBD2. Per the germline V gene, CDR1 is SGHDN and CDR2 is FVKESK. Trimming took 2 bases from V and 9 from J; bases not matched to a gene: 5. This CDR3 is 14 amino acids long. The CDR3 DNA is TGTGCCAGCAGCCAAACTATTAGCGGGAGTGAGCAGTTCTTC. Protein product: CASSQTISGSEQFF. The full variable domain, its missing parts supplied by reference TRBV14 and TRBJ2-1, is EAGVTQFPSHSVIEKGQTVTLRCDPISGHDNLYWYRRVMGKEIKFLLHFVKESKQDESGMPNNRFLAERTGGTYSTLKVQPAELEDSGVYFCASSQTISGSEQFFGPGTRLTVL.

V is TRBV11-2 and J is TRBJ2-7; 7 nucleotides agree with TRBD1. This CDR3 region has 14 residues. The V gene end was trimmed by 5 bases and the J gene end by 5 bases; junction bases not matched to a gene: 9. Germline CDR1 and CDR2: SGHAT and FQNNGV. The DNA of the CDR3 is TGTGCCAGCAGCCCCCGACAGGGTTTCCACGAGCAGTACTTC. This translates into CASSPRQGFHEQYF.

This clone was detected only once. J is TRBJ2-7 and V is TRBV7-9; TRBD2 aligns across 9 bases. The germline gives CDR1 SEHNR, CDR2 FQNEAQ (reference sequence). This CDR3 region has 16 residues. The V and J ends lost 6 bases and 5 bases, in that order; junction bases with no gene match: 14. The CDR3 nucleotides are TGTGCCAGCAGGAGTAAGGGGCGGACTAGCGACCACGAGCAGTACTTC. Protein product: CASRSKGRTSDHEQYF.

The sample holds one count of this clone. Mismatch with germline at one junction end may stem from a read error. This sequence joins TRBV7-7 and TRBJ1-1, with D hard to call. CDR1 is SSHAT, CDR2 FNYEAQ, per germline (reference sequence). The CDR3 has 13 residues. The CDR3 DNA sequence: TGTGCTAGCAGCATGGGGAGGGACACTGAAGCTTTCTTT. Translated, it gives CASSMGRDTEAFF. Supplemented by reference TRBV7-7 and TRBJ1-1, the full variable domain reads GAGVSQSPRYKVTKRGQDVTLRCDPISSHATLYWYQQALGQGPEFLTYFNYEAQPDKSGLPSDRFSAERPEGSISTLTIQRTEQRDSAMYRCASSMGRDTEAFFGQGTRLTVV.

This rearrangement joins TRBV19 to TRBJ1-1; TRBD1 might be the D (6 bases). V shed 7 bases and J shed 2 bases, with 14 bases lying between them. This CDR3 has 14 amino acids. CDR1 LNHDA and CDR2 SQIVND come from the germline V gene (reference sequence). The CDR3 region has the DNA TGTGCCAGTACATCGACAGGCATAAACACTGAAGCTTTCTTT. This translates into CASTSTGINTEAFF.

On this clone itself: The junction differs from germline at one of its ends, possibly a read error. Other DNA sequences in the sample encode the same CDR3. This sequence joins TRBV18 and TRBJ1-2; 8 bases are a match to TRBD1. Germline loops: CDR1 KGHSH, CDR2 LQKENI. This CDR3 contains 14 residues. The CDR3 nucleotides read TGCGCCAGCTCACCACCCACGACAGGGGATGGCTACACCTTC. This translates into CASSPPTTGDGYTF.

The rearrangement uses TRBV6-5 and TRBJ1-4; 7 bases map to TRBD1. The CDR3 length is 15 residues. Germline CDR1 reads MNHEY; CDR2 reads SVGAGI. V shed 0 bases, J shed 6 bases, and the junction held 4 bases outside the gene matches. Here the CDR3 reads CASSYSQGIYEKLFF. CDR3 coding DNA: TGTGCCAGCAGTTACTCACAGGGGATCTATGAAAAACTGTTTTTT.

The chain combines TRBV7-3 with TRBJ2-5; tentative D call: TRBD1 (5 bases). Between the trimmed V and J ends, which lost 2 bases and 2 bases, there was a span of 12 bases. Germline V gene data show CDR1 as SGHTA and CDR2 as FQGTGA. The CDR3 is 15 residues long. CDR3 sequence: CASSLPGHGQETQYF. The DNA for the CDR3 is TGTGCCAGCAGCTTACCTGGACACGGTCAAGAGACCCAGTACTTC.

CDR3 residues: CASSLYGTGQETQYF. DNA of the CDR3: TGTGCCAGCAGCTTATATGGTACGGGGCAAGAGACCCAGTACTTC. The chain recombines TRBV7-3 with TRBJ2-5; tentative D call: TRBD2 (5 bases). The CDR3 covers 15 residues. Per the germline V gene, CDR1 is SGHTA and CDR2 is FQGTGA. Trimming took 2 bases from V and 2 from J, leaving 12 bases between them.

The chain employs TRBV14 and TRBJ2-3, with 8 bases that match TRBD1. CDR3 length: 14 amino acids. Trimming at V came to 7 bases and at J to 1 base, leaving 4 bases not matched to a gene. Germline V CDR1 and CDR2: SGHDN, FVKESK. The CDR3 sequence is CASTPTGGTDTQYF. The CDR3 nucleotides are TGTGCCAGCACCCCGACAGGGGGCACAGATACGCAGTATTTT.

The rearrangement links TRBV28 to TRBJ1-5; 9 positions match TRBD1. The CDR3 spans 16 residues. V shed 3 bases and J 5 bases; nucleotides not matched to a gene: 8. Germline loops: CDR1 MDHEN, CDR2 SYDVKM. The CDR3 sequence: CASSFGGTGRDQPQHF. The CDR3 nucleotides read TGTGCCAGCAGTTTTGGCGGGACAGGGAGGGATCAGCCCCAGCATTTT.

This clone was observed a single time. The chain couples TRBV6-5 to TRBJ2-7, with 8 bases matching TRBD1. Germline trimming cut 6 bases from V and 2 bases from J; bases unmatched to any gene: 9. CDR3 length: 15 residues. The germline gives CDR1 MNHEY, CDR2 SVGAGI. This CDR3 is CASRAAGTGPYEQYF. In DNA form, the CDR3 reads TGTGCCAGCAGGGCTGCCGGGACAGGCCCCTACGAGCAGTACTTC.

The chain employs TRBV27 and TRBJ2-1, with 11 bases matching TRBD1. This CDR3 spans 15 amino acids. J lost 8 bases, V lost 6 bases, and 9 bases had no gene match. Germline V gene sequence: CDR1 MNHEY, CDR2 SMNVEV (reference sequence). The CDR3 spells CASRTSGTGGYEQFF. The CDR3 DNA reads as TGTGCCAGCAGGACCTCCGGGACAGGGGGGTATGAGCAGTTCTTC.

The CDR3, as DNA: TGTGCCAGCAGCCTCAGGGGTACCGGGGAGCTGTTTTTT. Residues: CASSLRGTGELFF. V and J are TRBV11-2 and TRBJ2-2, with D perhaps TRBD1 (6 bases). The CDR3 consists of 13 residues. Germline CDR1 and CDR2: SGHAT and FQNNGV. The V and J ends lost 5 bases and 5 bases respectively, with 9 bases between them.

The rearrangement joins TRBV9 to TRBJ1-2, with 7 bases identical to TRBD1. Germline V gene sequence: CDR1 SGDLS, CDR2 YYNGEE. With V trimmed by 4 bases and J by 7 bases, 10 bases remained unmatched. This CDR3 is built from 14 residues. The CDR3 sequence: CASSSPTGLGGYTF. The CDR3 nucleotides read TGTGCCAGCAGCTCACCGACAGGGCTGGGTGGCTACACCTTC.